This paragraph covers one T cell receptor (beta chain) sequence. The second PCR ran about 6 to 12 cycles with a sample-barcoded 5' primer and J-beta primers. TCRdb reprocessed the 5' RACE reads with MiXCR, giving one entry per CDR3 protein. This table has fewer than 1,200,000 distinct CDR3 sequences, less than 25% appearing once. This sample is part of a study of blood T cells in healthy people across ages. The CDR3 extends over 15 amino acids. Looked up from germline, CDR1 is SGHTA and CDR2 is FQGTGA. Trimming took 3 bases from V and 3 from J, leaving 14 bases between them. These data are also associated with another study on T cells of mothers and their children. That source notes: The study found slightly higher but non-significant overlap in related versus unrelated mother-child pairs.

The source is a girl under 10 years old in good health. The specimen sequenced was blood. This chain connects TRBV7-3 to TRBJ1-2; D ambiguous. CDR3 amino acids: CASSFGPYYHYGYTF. CDR3 DNA sequence: TGTGCCAGCAGCTTCGGACCCTATTACCACTATGGCTACACCTTC.